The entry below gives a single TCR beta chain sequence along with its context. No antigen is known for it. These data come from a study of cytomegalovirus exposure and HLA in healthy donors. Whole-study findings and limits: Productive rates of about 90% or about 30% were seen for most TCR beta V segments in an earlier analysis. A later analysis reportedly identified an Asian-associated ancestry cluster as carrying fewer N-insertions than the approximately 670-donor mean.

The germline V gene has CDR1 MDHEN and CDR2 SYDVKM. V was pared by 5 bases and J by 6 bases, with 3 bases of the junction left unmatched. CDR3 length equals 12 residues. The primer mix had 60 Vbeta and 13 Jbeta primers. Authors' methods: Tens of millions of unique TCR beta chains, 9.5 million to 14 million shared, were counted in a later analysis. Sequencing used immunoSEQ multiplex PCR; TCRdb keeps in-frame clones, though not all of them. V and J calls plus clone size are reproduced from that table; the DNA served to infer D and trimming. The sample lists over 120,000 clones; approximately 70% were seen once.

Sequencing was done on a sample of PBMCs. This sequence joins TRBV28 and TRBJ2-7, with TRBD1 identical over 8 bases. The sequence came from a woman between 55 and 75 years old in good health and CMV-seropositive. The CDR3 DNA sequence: TGTGCCAGCAGTCGCACAGGGGGCGAGCAGTACTTC. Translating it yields CASSRTGGEQYF. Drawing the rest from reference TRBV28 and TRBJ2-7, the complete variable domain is DVKVTQSSRYLVKRTGEKVFLECVQDMDHENMFWYRQDPGLGLRLIYFSYDVKMKEKGDIPEGYSVSREKKERFSLILESASTNQTSMYLCASSRTGGEQYFGPGTRLTVT.